This TCR beta chain comes out of a study of response to subunit inactivated influenza vaccine. Study-wide findings and caveats: A suggestion made by the authors is that each seasonal influenza vaccination recruits few new T cells.

This clonotype was counted ten times or more. Its antigen is undetermined. MiXCR was run by TCRdb on the RT-PCR reads, yielding one entry per CDR3 protein. The sample has around 530,000 distinct CDR3 sequences, 10% to 15% seen once. The length of the CDR3 is 15 residues. CDR1 and CDR2 from the germline V gene are SGHDN and FVKESK. V shed 3 bases and J 5 bases; nucleotides not matched to a gene: 5. The starting material was PBMCs from blood, obtained on the day of vaccination. This clonotype was obtained from a man between 50 and 59 years old who received an inactivated influenza vaccine. The chain employs TRBV14 and TRBJ2-3; the match to TRBD1 covers 10 bases. CDR3 bases: TGTGCCAGCAGCCAGAGACAGGGGGCAGGAGATACGCAGTATTTT. It encodes CASSQRQGAGDTQYF.